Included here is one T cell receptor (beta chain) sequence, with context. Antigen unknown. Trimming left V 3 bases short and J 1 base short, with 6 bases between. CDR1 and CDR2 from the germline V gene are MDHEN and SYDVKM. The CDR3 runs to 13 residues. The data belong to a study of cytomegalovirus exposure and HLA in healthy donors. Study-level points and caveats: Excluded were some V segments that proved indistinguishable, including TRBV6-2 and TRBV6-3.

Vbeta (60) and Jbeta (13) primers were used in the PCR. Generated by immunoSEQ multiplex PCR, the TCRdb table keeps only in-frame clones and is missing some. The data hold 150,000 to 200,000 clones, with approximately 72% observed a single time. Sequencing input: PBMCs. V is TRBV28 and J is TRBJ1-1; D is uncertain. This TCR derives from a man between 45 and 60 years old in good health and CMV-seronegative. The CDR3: CASSLQENTEAFF. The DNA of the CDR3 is TGTGCCAGCAGTTTGCAGGAGAACACTGAAGCTTTCTTT.